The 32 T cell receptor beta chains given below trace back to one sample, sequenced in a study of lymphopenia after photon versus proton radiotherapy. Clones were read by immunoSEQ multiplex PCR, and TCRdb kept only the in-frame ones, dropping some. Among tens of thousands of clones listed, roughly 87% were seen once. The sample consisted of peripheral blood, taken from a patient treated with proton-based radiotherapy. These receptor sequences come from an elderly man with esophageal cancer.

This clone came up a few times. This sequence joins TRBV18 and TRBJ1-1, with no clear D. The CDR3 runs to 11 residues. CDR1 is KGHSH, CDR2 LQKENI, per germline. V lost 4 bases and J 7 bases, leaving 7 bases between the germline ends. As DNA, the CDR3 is TGTGCCAGCTCACAGATAGATGAAGCTTTCTTT. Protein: CASSQIDEAFF.

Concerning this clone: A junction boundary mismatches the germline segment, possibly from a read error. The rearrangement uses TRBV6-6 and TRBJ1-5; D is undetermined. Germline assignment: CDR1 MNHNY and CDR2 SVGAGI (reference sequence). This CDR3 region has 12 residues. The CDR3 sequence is CAISLEGPPQHF. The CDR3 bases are TGTGCCATCAGTCTCGAAGGCCCGCCCCAGCATTTT.

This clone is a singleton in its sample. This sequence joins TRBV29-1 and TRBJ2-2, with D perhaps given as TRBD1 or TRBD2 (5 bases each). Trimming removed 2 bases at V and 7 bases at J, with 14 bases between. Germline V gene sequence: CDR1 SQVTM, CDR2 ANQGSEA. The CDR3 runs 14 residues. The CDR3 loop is CSVEWGLGGGELFF. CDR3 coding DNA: TGCAGCGTTGAATGGGGGTTAGGCGGCGGGGAGCTGTTTTTT.

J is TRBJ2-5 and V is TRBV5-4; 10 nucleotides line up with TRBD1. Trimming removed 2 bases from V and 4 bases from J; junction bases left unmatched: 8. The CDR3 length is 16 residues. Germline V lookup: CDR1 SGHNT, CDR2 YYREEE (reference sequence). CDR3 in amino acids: CASSFGRDRGRETQYF. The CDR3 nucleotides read TGTGCCAGCAGCTTCGGCCGGGACAGGGGAAGAGAGACCCAGTACTTC. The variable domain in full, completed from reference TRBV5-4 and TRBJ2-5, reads ETGVTQSPTHLIKTRGQQVTLRCSSQSGHNTVSWYQQALGQGPQFIFQYYREEENGRGNFPPRFSGLQFPNYSSELNVNALELDDSALYLCASSFGRDRGRETQYFGPGTRLLVL.

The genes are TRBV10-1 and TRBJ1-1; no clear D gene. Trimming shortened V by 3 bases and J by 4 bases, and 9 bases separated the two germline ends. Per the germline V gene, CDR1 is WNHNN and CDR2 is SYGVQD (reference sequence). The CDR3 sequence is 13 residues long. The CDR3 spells CASSDSAFTEAFF. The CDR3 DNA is TGCGCCAGCAGTGATTCGGCTTTCACTGAAGCTTTCTTT.

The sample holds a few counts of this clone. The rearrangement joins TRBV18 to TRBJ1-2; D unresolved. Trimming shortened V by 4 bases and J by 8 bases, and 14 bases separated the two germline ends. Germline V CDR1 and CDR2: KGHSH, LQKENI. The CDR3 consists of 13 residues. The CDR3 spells CASSLGRPDGYTF. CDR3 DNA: TGTGCCAGCTCACTCGGACGGCCCGACGGCTACACCTTC.

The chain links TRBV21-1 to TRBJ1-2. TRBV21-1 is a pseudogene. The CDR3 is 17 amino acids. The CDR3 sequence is CASSKFSEGEANYGYTF. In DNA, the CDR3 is TGTGCCAGCAGCAAATTTAGCGAAGGGGAAGCTAACTATGGCTACACCTTC.

CDR3 protein: CASGLALAGGPSYNEQFF. The CDR3 DNA reads TGTGCTAGTGGTTTGGCCTTAGCGGGAGGTCCTTCCTACAATGAGCAGTTCTTC. The chain has TRBV12-5 and TRBJ2-1; 10 bases match TRBD2. CDR1 LGHNT and CDR2 FRNRAP come from the germline V gene. The CDR3 contains 18 residues. The junction had 7 bases not matched to a gene; V was cut back by 1 base and J by 1 base. Complete variable domain (other parts from reference TRBV12-5 and TRBJ2-1): DARVTQTPRHKVTEMGQEVTMRCQPILGHNTVFWYRQTMMQGLELLAYFRNRAPLDDSGMPKDRFSAEMPDATLATLKIQPSEPRDSAVYFCASGLALAGGPSYNEQFFGPGTRLTVL.

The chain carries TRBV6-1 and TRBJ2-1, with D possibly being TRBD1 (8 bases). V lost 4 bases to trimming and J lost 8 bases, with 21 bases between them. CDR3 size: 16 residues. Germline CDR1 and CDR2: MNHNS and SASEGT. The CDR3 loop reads CASSAARTGRGYEQFF. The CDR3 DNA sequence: TGTGCCAGCAGTGCGGCCCGGACAGGGAGGGGGTATGAGCAGTTCTTC.

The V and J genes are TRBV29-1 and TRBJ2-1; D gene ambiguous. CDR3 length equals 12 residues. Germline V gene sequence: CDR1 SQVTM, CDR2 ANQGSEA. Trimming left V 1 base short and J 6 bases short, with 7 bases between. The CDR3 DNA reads TGCAGCGTTGAAGTAATCCTCAATGAGCAGTTCTTC. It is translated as CSVEVILNEQFF.

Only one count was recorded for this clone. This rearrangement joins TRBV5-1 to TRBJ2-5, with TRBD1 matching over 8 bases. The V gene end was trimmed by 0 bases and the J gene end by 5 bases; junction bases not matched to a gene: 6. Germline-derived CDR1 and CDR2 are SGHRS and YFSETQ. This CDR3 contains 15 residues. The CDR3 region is CASSLEGRGLETQYF. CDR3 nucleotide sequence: TGCGCCAGCAGCTTGGAGGGCAGGGGGCTGGAGACCCAGTACTTC.

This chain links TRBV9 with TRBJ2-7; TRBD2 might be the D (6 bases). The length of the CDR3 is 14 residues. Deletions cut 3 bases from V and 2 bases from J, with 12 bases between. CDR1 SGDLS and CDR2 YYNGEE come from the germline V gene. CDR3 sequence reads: CASSERAIPYEQYF. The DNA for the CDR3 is TGTGCCAGCAGCGAGCGGGCTATACCCTACGAGCAGTACTTC.

The DNA for the CDR3 is TGTGCCAGCAGTGAAGCCACCCTTGGTCAGGGGGCCTTCTACAATGAGCAGTTCTTC. Translation gives CASSEATLGQGAFYNEQFF. V is TRBV6-1 and J is TRBJ2-1, with 8 bases fitting TRBD1. Germline values: CDR1 MNHNS, CDR2 SASEGT. The CDR3 sequence is 19 residues long. Germline trimming cut 0 bases from V and 3 bases from J; bases unmatched to any gene: 13.

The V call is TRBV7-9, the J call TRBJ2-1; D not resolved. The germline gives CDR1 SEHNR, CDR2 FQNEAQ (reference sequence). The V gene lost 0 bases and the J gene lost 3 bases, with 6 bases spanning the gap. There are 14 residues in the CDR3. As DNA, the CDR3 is TGTGCCAGCAGCTTAGCGCAGGTCTACAATGAGCAGTTCTTC. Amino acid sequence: CASSLAQVYNEQFF.

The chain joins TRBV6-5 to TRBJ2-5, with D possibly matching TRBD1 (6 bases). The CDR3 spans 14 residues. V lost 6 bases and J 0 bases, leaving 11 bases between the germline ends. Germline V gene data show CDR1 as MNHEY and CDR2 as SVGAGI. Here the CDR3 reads CASSRDTNQETQYF. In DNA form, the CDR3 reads TGTGCCAGCAGCCGGGACACAAACCAAGAGACCCAGTACTTC.

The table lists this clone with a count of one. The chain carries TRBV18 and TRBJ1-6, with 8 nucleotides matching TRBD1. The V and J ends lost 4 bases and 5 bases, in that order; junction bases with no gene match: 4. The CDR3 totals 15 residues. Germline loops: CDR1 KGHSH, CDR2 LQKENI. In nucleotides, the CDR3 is TGTGCCAGCTCACTTGACAGGGGCGATAATTCACCCCTCCACTTT. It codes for CASSLDRGDNSPLHF.

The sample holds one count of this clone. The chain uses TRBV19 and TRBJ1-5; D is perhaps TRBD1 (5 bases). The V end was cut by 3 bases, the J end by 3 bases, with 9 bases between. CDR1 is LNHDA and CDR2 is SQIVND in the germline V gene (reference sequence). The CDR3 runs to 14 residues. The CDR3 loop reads CASSIARDNQPQHF. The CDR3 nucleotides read TGTGCCAGTAGTATCGCCAGGGACAATCAGCCCCAGCATTTT.

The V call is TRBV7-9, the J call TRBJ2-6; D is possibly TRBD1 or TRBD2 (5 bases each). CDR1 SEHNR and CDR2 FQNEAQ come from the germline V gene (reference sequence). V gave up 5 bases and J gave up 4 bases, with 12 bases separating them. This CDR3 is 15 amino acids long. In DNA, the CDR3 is TGTGCCAGCAGCCCCCCCGGGGCCGGGGCCAACGTCCTGACTTTC. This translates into CASSPPGAGANVLTF.

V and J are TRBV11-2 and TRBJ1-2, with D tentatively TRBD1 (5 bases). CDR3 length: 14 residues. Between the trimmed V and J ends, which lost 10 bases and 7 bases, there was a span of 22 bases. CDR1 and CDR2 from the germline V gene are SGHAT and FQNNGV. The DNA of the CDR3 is TGTGCCACTCGCGACAGTGCTTTTTCGGGTGGCTACACCTTC. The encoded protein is CATRDSAFSGGYTF.

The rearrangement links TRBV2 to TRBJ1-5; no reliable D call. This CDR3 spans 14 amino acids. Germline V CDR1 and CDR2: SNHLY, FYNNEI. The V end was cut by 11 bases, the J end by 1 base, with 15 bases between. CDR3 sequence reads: CAFQALGSNQPQHF. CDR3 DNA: TGTGCCTTTCAAGCCCTGGGGAGCAATCAGCCCCAGCATTTT.

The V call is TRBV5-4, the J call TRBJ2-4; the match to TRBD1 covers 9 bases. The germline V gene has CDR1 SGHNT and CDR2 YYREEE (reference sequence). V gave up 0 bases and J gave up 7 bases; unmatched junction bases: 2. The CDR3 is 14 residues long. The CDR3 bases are TGTGCCAGCAGCTTGGCAGGACAGGGGAACATTCAGTACTTC. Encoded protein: CASSLAGQGNIQYF.

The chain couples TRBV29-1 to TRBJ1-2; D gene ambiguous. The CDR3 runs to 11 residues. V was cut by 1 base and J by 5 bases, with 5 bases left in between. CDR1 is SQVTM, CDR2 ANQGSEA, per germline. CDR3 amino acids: CSVEGQYGYTF. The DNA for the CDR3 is TGCAGCGTTGAAGGGCAGTATGGCTACACCTTC.

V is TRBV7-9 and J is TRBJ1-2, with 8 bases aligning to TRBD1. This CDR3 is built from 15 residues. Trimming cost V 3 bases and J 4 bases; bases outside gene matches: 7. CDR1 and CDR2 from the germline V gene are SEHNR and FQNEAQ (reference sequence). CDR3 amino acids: CASSFQGARGYGYTF. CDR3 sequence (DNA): TGTGCCAGCAGCTTTCAGGGGGCGCGGGGCTATGGCTACACCTTC.

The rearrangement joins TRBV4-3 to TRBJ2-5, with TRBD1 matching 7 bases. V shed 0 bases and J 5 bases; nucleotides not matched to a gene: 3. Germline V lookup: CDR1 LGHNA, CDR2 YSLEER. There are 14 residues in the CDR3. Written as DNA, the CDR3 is TGCGCCAGCAGCCAAGAACAGGGGTATGAGACCCAGTACTTC. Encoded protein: CASSQEQGYETQYF.

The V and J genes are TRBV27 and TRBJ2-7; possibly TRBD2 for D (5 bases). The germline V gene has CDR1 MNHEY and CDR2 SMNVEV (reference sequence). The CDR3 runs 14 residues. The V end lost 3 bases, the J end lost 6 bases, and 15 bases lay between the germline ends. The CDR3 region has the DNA TGTGCCAGCAGTTTCTCCACGGGCGGGTCCGAGCAGTACTTC. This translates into CASSFSTGGSEQYF.

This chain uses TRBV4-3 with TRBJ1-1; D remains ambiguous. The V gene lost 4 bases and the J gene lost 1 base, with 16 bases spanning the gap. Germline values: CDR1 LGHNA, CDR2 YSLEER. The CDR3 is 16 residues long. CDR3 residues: CASSPLGKGTNTEAFF. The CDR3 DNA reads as TGCGCCAGCAGCCCGCTCGGAAAGGGCACGAACACTGAAGCTTTCTTT.

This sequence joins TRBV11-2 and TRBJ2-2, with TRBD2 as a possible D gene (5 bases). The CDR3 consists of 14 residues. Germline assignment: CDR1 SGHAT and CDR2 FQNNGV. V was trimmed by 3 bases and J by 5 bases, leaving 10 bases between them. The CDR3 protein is CASSFAGGTGELFF. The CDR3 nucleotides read TGTGCCAGCAGCTTCGCAGGAGGTACCGGGGAGCTGTTTTTT.

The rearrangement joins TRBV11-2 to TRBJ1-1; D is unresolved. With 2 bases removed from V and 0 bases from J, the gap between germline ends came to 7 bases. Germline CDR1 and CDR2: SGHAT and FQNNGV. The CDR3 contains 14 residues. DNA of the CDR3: TGTGCCAGCAGCTTAAGAGACCTGAACACTGAAGCTTTCTTT. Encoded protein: CASSLRDLNTEAFF.

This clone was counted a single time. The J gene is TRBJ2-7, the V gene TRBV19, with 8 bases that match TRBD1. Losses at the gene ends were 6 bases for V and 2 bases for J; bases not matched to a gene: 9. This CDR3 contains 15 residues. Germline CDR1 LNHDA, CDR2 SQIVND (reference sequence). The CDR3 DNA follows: TGTGCCAGTAGGGATACCGGGACAGGAGCCTACGAGCAGTACTTC. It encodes CASRDTGTGAYEQYF.

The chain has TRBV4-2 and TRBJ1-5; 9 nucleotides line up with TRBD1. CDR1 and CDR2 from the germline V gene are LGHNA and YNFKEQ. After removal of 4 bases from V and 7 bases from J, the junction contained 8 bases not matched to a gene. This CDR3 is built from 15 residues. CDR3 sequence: CASSLGQGTRQPQHF. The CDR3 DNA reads TGTGCCAGCAGCCTCGGACAGGGGACAAGGCAGCCCCAGCATTTT.

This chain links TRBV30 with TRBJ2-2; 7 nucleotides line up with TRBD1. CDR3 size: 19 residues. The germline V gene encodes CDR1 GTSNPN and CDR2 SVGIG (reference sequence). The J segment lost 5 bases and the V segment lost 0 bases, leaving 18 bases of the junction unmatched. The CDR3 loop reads CAWSVEFTLGGVKTGELFF. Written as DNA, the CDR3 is TGTGCCTGGAGTGTAGAATTTACTCTAGGGGGCGTGAAAACCGGGGAGCTGTTTTTT.

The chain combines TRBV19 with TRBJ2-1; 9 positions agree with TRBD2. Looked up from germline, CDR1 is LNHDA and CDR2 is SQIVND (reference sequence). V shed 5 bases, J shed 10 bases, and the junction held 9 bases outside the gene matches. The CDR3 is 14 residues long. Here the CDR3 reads CASSPGTSILEQFF. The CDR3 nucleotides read TGTGCCAGTAGTCCCGGGACTAGCATCTTGGAGCAGTTCTTC.